This T cell receptor (beta chain) emerged from a study of T-cell reconstitution after alpha-beta-depleted transplantation in children. V dropped 6 bases and J dropped 9 bases, with 12 bases sitting between them. This CDR3 has 13 amino acids. At least ten counts were recorded for this clonotype. Unique molecular identifiers were used in preparing the TCRbeta library. TCRdb reprocessed the PCR reads via MiXCR and lists one record per CDR3 protein. The sample records some 590,000 distinct CDR3 sequences, about 11% being singletons. Sequenced here: PBMCs from the stem cell graft donor, sampled from the stem cell graft. The genes are TRBV12-3 or TRBV12-4 and TRBJ1-6, with no clear D. This clonotype was obtained from a human donor who donated a stem cell graft to a child with acute myeloid leukemia. The CDR3 sequence: CASRYSLSSPLHF. CDR3 nucleotide sequence: TGTGCCAGCAGATACTCGCTGAGTTCACCCCTCCACTTT.